The entry below describes one TCR beta chain. Its antigen is not known. The entry originates in a study of CXCR3-negative and CXCR3-positive naive CD8 T cells. The study, taken as a whole, reports: Greater hydrophobicity was found in TRB CDR3s of CXCR3-positive naive cells than of CXCR3-negative naive cells.

This CDR3 has 14 residues. Germline V gene data show CDR1 as KGHSH and CDR2 as LQKENI. The method, 5' RACE with UMI labels, was used to prepare the TRB cDNA libraries. TCRdb reprocessed the 5' RACE reads and stores each CDR3 protein as one record, lacking DNA. The sample data list approximately 96,000 distinct CDR3 sequences. Sequenced input: naive CXCR3+ CD8+ T cells from blood. Described subset: CD45RO-CCR7+CD27+CD95- naive CD8+ T cells expressing CXCR3 (TNR3+). This TCR came from a human donor in good health. Some clones in this sample may be carry-over from other donors' samples. The V gene is TRBV18, the J gene TRBJ2-7; with no DNA, the TCRdb D assignment of TRBD1 cannot be verified. CDR3: CASSPGTGDYEQYF.